This TCR beta chain is drawn from a study of T cell responses to AZD1222 COVID-19 vaccine (dated by TCRdb to about 2021). For the wider study: TCR sequencing covered 233 trial participants: roughly 200 given two doses of AZD1222 and around 25 given two doses of MenACWY control vaccine. Trial participants were enrolled into age subgroups of 18-55, 56-69 and 70-plus years, which contained roughly 140, 27 and 60 TCR-sequenced participants, respectively.

The CDR3, cysteine through phenylalanine, is 13 amino acids long. Of all the DNA, just the CDR3 is kept, 39 bases in frame from base 1. V ends up 4 bases short and J 11 bases short, with an unmatched junction base count of 9. The time point label on this specimen signifies: baseline before first vaccination. Read against the paper, the sample's treatment or condition label means: meningococcal conjugate vaccine given as trial control. The vaccinee samples were drawn from two UK trials, COV001 and COV002, one of which was a single-blind randomized controlled phase 2/3 trial testing AZD1222 (ChAdOx1 nCoV-19) in healthy adults. For TCRbeta chain sequencing, PBMC samples were collected from trial participants at day 0 and at day 28 after the second dose. The CDR3 regions of human TCRbeta chains were analyzed by immunosequencing. Processing in the source paper ran as follows. TCRs in the repertoires were compared against a reference library of SARS-CoV-2-specific TCRs that had been generated with the MIRA antigen-specificity platform. Breadth was defined as the fraction of unique TCRs that were SARS-CoV-2-associated, and depth was defined as the fraction of total T cells that were SARS-CoV-2-associated. Using the MIRA data, every spike-specific TCR was mapped to the spike region that the TCR reacted to and assigned to either a CD4 or a CD8 class. Log10-transformed breadth and depth values were compared by one-way ANOVA with Sidak's multiple comparisons tests. Not all clones reach the TCRdb copy of this immuneACCESS table, which keeps in-frame sequences only. Checked studies attribute under half of the gap to unresolved V genes and leave the rest unexplained. The V and J calls and clone size were taken over from that table, and D and trimming were inferred from the DNA. This sample has approximately 220,000 clones in its table, and about 92% of those were observed once. The top ten clonotypes cover less than 1.2% of the sample.

A word on this clone: The clone's antigen remains unknown. Base qualities were left out, and no much larger clone turns up one base away.

General study outcomes and caveats: Conclusions about previously exposed vaccinees were limited because only five to seven AZD1222 recipients were SARS-CoV-2 seropositive at baseline. Participants were mostly white British, with more females than males. The authors suggested clonal diversity may have been underestimated. A significant rise in spike-specific TCR breadth and depth was observed after two AZD1222 doses relative to day 0 and relative to MenACWY recipients. Because no day 14 peak-response samples were available, repertoires were characterized only after the peak T cell response. The 56-69-year group was small, and its depth increase did not reach significance, likely because of low power. Vaccine-associated CD4 TCRs spanned the whole spike protein, with dominant responses in regions 160-218 and 743-854. Reportedly, almost half of the unique spike-specific TCRs recognized epitopes lying outside the regions that are mutated in the B.1.351 and B.1.1.7 variants.

The chain is made from TRBV12-3 or TRBV12-4 and TRBJ1-1; TRBD1 fits 8 bases in the junction. The origin of this receptor is an adult in good health. Sequenced material: peripheral blood, taken on day 0 of MenACWY control vaccination. The CDR3 here reads CASSSGQGHPAFF. The DNA reads TGTGCCAGCAGTTCCGGACAGGGCCATCCGGCTTTCTTT.